This T cell receptor (beta chain) was sequenced during a study of identical twins. Healthy Caucasians supplied all donations. To note about this clonotype: The target antigen is unknown.

General study findings and limits: Beta out-of-frame sequences displayed a weaker excess of sharing between twins.

Template switching created a universal primer site, and the cDNA included unique molecular identifiers. TCRdb called the 5' RACE reads again in MiXCR, with one record for every CDR3 protein. The repertoire has some 500,000 distinct CDR3 sequences, approximately 15% of them found once; the top ten carry about 0.52%. CDR3 length equals 15 residues. CDR1 SNHLY and CDR2 FYNNEI come from the germline V gene. V was clipped by 0 bases and J by 15 bases; unmatched bases: 14. This sample also belongs to another study, concerning yellow fever vaccine responses in identical twins.

Sequenced: CD4+ T cells sorted from blood. The receptor comes from a woman aged 18-29 years in good health. The chain links TRBV2 to TRBJ2-1; TRBD2 matches at 7 bases. CDR3 sequence: CASSEAAASGTPPFF. The CDR3 DNA sequence: TGTGCCAGCAGTGAAGCGGCGGCTAGCGGAACACCCCCGTTCTTC.